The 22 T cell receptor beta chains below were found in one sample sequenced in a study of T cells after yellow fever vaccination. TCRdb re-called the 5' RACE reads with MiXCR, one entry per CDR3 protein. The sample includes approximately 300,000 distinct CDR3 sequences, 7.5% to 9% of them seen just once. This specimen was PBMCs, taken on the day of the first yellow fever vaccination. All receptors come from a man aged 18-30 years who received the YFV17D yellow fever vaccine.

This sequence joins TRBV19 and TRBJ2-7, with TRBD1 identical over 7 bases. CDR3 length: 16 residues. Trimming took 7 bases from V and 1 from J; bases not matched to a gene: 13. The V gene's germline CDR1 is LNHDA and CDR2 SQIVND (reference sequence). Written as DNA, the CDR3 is TGTGCCAGTACCCCCGGGCGAAGGGGGCAATCCTACGAGCAGTACTTC. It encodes CASTPGRRGQSYEQYF.

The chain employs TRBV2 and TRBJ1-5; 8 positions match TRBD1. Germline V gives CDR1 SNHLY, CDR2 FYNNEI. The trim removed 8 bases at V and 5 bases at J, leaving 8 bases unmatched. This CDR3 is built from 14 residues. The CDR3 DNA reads TGTGCCAGCGGTCTCGACAGGGGTGATCAGCCCCAGCATTTT. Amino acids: CASGLDRGDQPQHF. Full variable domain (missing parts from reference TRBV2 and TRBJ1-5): EPEVTQTPSHQVTQMGQEVILRCVPISNHLYFYWYRQILGQKVEFLVSFYNNEISEKSEIFDDQFSVERPDGSNFTLKIRSTKLEDSAMYFCASGLDRGDQPQHFGDGTRLSIL.

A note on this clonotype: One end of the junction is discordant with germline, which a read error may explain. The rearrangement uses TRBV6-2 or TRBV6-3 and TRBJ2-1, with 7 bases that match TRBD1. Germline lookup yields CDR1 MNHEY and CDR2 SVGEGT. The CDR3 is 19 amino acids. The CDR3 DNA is TGTGCCAGCAGTTACTCGACCGCCAAACGACAGGGTTCCTACAATGGGCAGTTCTTC. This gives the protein CASSYSTAKRQGSYNGQFF.

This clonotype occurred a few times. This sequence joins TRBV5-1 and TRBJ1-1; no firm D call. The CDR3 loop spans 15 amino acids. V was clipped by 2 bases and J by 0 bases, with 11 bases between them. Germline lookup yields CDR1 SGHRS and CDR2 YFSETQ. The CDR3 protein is CASSFYQALNTEAFF. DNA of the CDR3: TGCGCCAGCAGCTTTTACCAGGCCCTGAACACTGAAGCTTTCTTT.

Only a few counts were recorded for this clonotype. Here the CDR3 reads CASSYSSGRDQPQHF. As DNA, the CDR3 is TGTGCCAGCAGTTACTCCTCAGGGCGGGATCAGCCCCAGCATTTT. This sequence joins TRBV6-5 and TRBJ1-5, with a possible D match to TRBD1 (5 bases). The CDR3 has 15 residues. Germline CDR1 and CDR2: MNHEY and SVGAGI. The V end was cut by 0 bases, the J end by 5 bases, with 11 bases between.

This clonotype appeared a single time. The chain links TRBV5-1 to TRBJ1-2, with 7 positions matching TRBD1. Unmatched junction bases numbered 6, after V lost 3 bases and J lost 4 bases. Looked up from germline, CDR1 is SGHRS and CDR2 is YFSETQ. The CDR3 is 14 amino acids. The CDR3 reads CASSWDGQVYGYTF. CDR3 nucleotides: TGCGCCAGCAGCTGGGATGGACAGGTCTATGGCTACACCTTC.

CDR3 amino acids: CASSLGLTEETQYF. Written as DNA, the CDR3 is TGTGCCAGCAGCTTGGGTCTGACAGAAGAGACCCAGTACTTC. The chain links TRBV5-5 to TRBJ2-5, with D possibly matching TRBD1 (5 bases). The CDR3 spans 14 residues. Germline lookup yields CDR1 SGHKS and CDR2 YYEKEE (reference sequence). The V gene lost 0 bases and the J gene lost 3 bases, with 9 bases spanning the gap.

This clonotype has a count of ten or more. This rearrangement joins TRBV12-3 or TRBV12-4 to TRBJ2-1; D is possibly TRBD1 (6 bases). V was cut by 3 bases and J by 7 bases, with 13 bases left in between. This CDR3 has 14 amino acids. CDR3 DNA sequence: TGTGCCAGCAGTTTGTTGCAGGGGTTGAATGAGCAGTTCTTC. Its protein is CASSLLQGLNEQFF.

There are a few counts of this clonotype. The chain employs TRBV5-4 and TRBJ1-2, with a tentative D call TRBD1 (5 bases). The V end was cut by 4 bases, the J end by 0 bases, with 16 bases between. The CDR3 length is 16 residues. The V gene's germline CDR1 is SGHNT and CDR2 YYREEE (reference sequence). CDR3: CASSRPGRGSNYGYTF. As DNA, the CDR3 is TGTGCCAGCAGCCGACCCGGGAGGGGCTCTAACTATGGCTACACCTTC.

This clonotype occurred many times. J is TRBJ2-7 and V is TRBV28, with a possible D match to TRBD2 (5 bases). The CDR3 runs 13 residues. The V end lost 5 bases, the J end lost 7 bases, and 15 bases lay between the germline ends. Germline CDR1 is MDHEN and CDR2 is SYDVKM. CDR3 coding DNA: TGTGCCAGCAGTCTACTACCATCGGGGGAGCAGTACGTC. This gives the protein CASSLLPSGEQYV.

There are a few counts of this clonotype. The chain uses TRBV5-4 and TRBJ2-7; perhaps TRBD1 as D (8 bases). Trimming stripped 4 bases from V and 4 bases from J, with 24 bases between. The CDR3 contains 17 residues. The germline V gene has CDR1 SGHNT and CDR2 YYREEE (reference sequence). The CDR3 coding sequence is TGTGCCAGCAGCCGCAGGGGGCGGGGGACCCGATTATACGAGCAGTACGTC. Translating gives CASSRRGRGTRLYEQYV.

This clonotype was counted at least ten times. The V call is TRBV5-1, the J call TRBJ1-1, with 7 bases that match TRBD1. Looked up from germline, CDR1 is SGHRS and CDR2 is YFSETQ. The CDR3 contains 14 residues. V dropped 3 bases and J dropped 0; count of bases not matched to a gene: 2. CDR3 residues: CASSSGQMNTEAFF. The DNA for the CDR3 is TGCGCCAGCAGCTCGGGACAGATGAACACTGAAGCTTTCTTT.

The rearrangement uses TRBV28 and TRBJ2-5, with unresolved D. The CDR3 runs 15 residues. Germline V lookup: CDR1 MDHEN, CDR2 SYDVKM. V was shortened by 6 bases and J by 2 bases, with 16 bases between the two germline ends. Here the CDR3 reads CASSNSEAGQETQYF. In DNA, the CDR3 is TGTGCCAGCAGCAATTCGGAAGCCGGACAAGAGACCCAGTACTTC.

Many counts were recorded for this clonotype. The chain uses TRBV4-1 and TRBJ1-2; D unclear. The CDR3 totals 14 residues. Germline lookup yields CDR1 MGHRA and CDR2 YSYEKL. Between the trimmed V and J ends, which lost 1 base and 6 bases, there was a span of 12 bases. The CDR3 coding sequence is TGCGCCAGCAGCCAAGTGGCAGGACCCCATGGCTACACCTTC. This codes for CASSQVAGPHGYTF.

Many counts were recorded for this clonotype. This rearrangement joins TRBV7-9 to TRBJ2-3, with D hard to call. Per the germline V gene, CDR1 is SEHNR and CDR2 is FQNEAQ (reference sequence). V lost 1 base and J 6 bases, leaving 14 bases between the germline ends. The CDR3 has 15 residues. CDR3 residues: CASSLGARSSDTQYF. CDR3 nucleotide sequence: TGTGCCAGCAGCTTAGGAGCCAGGAGTAGTGATACGCAGTATTTT.

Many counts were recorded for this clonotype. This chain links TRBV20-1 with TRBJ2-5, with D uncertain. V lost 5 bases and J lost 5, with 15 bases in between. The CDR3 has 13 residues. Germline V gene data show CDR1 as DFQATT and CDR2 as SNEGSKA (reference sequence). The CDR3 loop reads CSAGGRVVETQYF. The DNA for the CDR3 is TGCAGTGCTGGTGGACGTGTTGTGGAGACCCAGTACTTC.

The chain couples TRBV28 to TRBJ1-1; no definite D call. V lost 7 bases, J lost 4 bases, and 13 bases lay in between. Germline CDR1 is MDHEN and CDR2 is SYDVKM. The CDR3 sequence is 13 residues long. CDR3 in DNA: TGTGCCAGCACCCAACCCCCCGGCACTGAAGCTTTCTTT. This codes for CASTQPPGTEAFF. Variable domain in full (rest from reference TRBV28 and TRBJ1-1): DVKVTQSSRYLVKRTGEKVFLECVQDMDHENMFWYRQDPGLGLRLIYFSYDVKMKEKGDIPEGYSVSREKKERFSLILESASTNQTSMYLCASTQPPGTEAFFGQGTRLTVV.

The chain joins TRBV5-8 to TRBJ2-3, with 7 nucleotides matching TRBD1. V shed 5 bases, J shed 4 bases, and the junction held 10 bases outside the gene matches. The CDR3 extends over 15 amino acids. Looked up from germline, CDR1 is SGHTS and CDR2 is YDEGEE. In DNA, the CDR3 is TGTGCCAGCAGGGAAACAGGGGCTGGGGCAGATACGCAGTATTTT. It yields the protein CASRETGAGADTQYF.

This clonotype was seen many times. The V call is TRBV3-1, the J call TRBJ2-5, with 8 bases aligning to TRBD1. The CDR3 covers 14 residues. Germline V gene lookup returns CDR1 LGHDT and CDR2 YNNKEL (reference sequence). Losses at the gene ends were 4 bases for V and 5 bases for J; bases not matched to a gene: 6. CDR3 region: CASSLTGVEETQYF. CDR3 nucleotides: TGTGCCAGCAGCCTGACAGGGGTGGAGGAGACCCAGTACTTC.

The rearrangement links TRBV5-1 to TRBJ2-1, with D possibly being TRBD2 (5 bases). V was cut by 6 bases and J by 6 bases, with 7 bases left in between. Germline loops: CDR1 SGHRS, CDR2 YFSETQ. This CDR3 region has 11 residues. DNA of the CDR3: TGCGCCAGCATGGACTTCAATGAGCAGTTCTTC. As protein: CASMDFNEQFF.

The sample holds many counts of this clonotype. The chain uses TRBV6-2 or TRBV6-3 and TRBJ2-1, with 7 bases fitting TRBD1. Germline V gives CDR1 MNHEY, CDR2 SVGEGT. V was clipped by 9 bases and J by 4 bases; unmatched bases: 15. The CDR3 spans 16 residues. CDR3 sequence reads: CARPTTGTVYYNEQFF. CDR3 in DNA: TGTGCCAGGCCTACAACCGGGACAGTCTATTACAATGAGCAGTTCTTC.

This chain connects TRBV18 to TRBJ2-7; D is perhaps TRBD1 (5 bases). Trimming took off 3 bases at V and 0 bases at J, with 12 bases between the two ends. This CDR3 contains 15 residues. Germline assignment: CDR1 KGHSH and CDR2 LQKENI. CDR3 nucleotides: TGTGCCAGCTCACCCCAGAGACAGAGCTCCTACGAGCAGTACTTC. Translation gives CASSPQRQSSYEQYF. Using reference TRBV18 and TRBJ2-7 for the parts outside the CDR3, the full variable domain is NAGVMQNPRHLVRRRGQEARLRCSPMKGHSHVYWYRQLPEEGLKFMVYLQKENIIDESGMPKERFSAEFPKEGPSILRIQQVVRGDSAAYFCASSPQRQSSYEQYFGPGTRLTVT.